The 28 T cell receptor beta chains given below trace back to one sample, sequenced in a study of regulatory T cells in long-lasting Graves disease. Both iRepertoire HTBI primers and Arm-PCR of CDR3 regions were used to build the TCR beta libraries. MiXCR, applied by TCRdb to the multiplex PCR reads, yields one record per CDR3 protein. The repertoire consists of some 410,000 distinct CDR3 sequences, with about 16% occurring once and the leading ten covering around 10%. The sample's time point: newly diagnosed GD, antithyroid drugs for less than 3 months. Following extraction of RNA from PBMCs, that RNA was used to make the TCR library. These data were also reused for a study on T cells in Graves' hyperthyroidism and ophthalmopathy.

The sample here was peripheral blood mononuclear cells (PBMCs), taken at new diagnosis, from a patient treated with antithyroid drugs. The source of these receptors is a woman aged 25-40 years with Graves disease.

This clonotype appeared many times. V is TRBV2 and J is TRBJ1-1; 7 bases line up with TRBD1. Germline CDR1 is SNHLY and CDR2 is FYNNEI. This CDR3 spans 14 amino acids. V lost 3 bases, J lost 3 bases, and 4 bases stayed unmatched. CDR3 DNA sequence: TGTGCCAGCAGTGATTCAGGGGGTTACACTGAAGCTTTCTTT. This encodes CASSDSGGYTEAFF.

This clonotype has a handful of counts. In DNA form, the CDR3 reads TGCAGTGCTAGAGATCCCAGGGGATTGGACACTGAAGCTTTCTTT. Its protein is CSARDPRGLDTEAFF. The chain couples TRBV20-1 to TRBJ1-1; a weak D match, TRBD1 (6 bases). The CDR3 spans 15 residues. The germline gives CDR1 DFQATT, CDR2 SNEGSKA (reference sequence). V gave up 0 bases and J gave up 3 bases, with 14 bases separating them.

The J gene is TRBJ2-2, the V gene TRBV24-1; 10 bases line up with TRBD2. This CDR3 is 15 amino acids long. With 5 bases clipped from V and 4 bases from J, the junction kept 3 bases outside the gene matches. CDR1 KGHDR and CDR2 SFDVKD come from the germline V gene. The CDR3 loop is CATSVSGRPTGELFF. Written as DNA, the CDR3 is TGTGCCACCAGTGTTAGCGGGAGGCCCACCGGGGAGCTGTTTTTT.

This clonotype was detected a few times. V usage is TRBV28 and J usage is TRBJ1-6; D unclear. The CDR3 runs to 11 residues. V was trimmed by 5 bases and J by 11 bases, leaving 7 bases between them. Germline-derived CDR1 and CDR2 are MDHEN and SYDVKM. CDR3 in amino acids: CASSLKAPLHF. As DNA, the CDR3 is TGTGCCAGCAGTCTGAAAGCACCCCTCCACTTT.

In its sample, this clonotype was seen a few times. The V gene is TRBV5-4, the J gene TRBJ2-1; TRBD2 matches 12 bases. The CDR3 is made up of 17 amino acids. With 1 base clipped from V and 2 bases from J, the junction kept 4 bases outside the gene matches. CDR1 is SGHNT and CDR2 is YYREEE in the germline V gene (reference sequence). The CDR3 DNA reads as TGTGCCAGCAGCTTGCTTCTAGCGGGAGGGACCTACAATGAGCAGTTCTTC. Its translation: CASSLLLAGGTYNEQFF.

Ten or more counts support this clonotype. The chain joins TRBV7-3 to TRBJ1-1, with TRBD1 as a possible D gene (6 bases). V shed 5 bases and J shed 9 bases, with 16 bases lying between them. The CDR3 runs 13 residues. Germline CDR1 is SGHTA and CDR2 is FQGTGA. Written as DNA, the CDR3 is TGTGCCAGCAGCGGGGACATTGGGGGCCAAGCTTTCTTT. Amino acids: CASSGDIGGQAFF.

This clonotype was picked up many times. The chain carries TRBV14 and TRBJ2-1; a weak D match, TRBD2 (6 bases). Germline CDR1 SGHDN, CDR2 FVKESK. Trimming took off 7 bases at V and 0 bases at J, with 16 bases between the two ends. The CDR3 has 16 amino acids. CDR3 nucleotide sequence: TGTGCCAGCATTCTGGCGGGATATAGCTCCTACAATGAGCAGTTCTTC. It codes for CASILAGYSSYNEQFF.

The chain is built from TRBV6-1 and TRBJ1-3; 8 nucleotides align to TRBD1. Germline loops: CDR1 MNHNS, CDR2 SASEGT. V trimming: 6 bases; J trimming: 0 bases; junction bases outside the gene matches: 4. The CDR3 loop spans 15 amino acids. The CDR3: CASRRTGFSGNTIYF. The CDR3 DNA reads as TGTGCCAGCAGGCGGACAGGGTTCTCTGGAAACACCATATATTTT.

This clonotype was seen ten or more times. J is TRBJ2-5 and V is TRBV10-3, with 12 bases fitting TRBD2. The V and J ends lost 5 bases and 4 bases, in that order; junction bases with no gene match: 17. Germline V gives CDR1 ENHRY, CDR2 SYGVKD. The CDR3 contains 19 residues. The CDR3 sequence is CAISKTSGRYPTTRETQYF. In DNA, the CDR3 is TGTGCCATCAGTAAAACTAGCGGGAGGTACCCTACCACCCGAGAGACCCAGTACTTC.

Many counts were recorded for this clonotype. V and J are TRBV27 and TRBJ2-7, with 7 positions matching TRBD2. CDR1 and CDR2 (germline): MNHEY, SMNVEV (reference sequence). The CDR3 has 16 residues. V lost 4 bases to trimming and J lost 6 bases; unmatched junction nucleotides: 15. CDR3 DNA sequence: TGTGCCAGCAGTTCGGCGGCGTGGCGGGAGTCTTTCGAGCAGTACTTC. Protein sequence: CASSSAAWRESFEQYF.

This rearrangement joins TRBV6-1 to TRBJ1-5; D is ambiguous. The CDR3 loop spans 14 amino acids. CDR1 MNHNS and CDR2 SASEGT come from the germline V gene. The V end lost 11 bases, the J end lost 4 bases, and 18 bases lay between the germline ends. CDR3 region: CASTWAKRNQPQHF. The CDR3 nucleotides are TGTGCCTCGACTTGGGCCAAGAGAAATCAGCCCCAGCATTTT.

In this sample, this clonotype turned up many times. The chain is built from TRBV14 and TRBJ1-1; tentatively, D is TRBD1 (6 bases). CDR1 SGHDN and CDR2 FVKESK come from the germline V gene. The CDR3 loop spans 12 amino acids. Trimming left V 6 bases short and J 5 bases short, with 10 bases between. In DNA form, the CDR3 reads TGTGCCAGCAGTCTTGGGACAACTGAAGCTTTCTTT. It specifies CASSLGTTEAFF.

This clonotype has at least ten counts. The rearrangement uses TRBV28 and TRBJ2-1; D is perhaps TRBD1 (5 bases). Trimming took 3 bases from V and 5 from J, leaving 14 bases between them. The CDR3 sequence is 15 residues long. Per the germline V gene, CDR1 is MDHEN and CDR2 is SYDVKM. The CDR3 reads CASSFVRGYDNEQFF. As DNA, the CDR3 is TGTGCCAGCAGTTTTGTTAGGGGTTATGACAATGAGCAGTTCTTC.

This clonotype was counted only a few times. The CDR3 reads CASSQRQGNSPLHF. As DNA, the CDR3 is TGCGCCAGCAGCCAGCGGCAGGGGAATTCACCCCTCCACTTT. The rearrangement uses TRBV5-1 and TRBJ1-6, with a weak D call TRBD1 (6 bases). This CDR3 spans 14 amino acids. Deletions cut 4 bases from V and 7 bases from J, with 12 bases between. Germline CDR1 reads SGHRS; CDR2 reads YFSETQ.

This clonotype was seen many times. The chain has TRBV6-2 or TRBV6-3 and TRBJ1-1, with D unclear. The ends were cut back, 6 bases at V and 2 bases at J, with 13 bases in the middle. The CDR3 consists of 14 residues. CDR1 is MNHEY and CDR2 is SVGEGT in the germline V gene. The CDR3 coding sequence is TGTGCCAGCAGCCCCTTTGGGGAAAACACTGAAGCTTTCTTT. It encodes CASSPFGENTEAFF.

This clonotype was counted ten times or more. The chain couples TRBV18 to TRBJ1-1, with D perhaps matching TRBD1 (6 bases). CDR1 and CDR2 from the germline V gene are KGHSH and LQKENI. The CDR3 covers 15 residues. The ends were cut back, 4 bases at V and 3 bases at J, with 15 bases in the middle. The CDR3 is CASSLTGTYDTEAFF. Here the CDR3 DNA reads TGTGCCAGCTCACTAACAGGGACCTACGACACTGAAGCTTTCTTT.

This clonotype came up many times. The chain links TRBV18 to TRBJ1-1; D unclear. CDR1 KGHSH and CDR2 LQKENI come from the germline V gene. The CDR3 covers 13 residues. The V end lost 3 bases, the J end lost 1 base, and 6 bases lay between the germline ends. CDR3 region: CASSPWPNTEAFF. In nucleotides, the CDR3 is TGTGCCAGCTCACCCTGGCCGAACACTGAAGCTTTCTTT.

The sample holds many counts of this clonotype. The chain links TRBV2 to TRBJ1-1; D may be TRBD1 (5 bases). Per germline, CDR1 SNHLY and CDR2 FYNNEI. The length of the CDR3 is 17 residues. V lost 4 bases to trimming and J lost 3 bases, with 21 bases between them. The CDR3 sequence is CASSARGPVRADTEAFF. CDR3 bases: TGTGCCAGCAGTGCCCGGGGACCGGTTCGGGCCGACACTGAAGCTTTCTTT.

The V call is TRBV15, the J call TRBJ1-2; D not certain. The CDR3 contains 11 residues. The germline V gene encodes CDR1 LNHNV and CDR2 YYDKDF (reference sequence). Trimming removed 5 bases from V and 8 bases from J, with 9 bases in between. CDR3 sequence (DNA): TGTGCCACCAGCCTAAATGGGGGCTACACCTTC. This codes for CATSLNGGYTF.

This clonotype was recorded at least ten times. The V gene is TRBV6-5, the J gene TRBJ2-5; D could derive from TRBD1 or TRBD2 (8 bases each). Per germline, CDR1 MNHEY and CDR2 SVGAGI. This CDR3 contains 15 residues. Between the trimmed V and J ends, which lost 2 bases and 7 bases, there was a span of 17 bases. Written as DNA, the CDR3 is TGTGCCAGCAGTTACGCGGGGGGACAGGCGGGGACCCAGTACTTC. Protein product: CASSYAGGQAGTQYF.

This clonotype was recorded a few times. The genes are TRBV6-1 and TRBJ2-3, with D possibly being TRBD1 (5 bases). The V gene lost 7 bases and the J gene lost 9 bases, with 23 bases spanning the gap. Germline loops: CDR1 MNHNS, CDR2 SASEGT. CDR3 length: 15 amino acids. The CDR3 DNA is TGTGCCAGCACCCCCTTTTCCTACCAGGGTGGGACGCAGTATTTT. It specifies CASTPFSYQGGTQYF.

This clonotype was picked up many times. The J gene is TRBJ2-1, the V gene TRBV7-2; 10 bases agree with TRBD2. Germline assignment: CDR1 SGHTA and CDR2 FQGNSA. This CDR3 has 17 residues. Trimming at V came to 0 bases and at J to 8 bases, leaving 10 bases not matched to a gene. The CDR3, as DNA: TGTGCCAGCAGCTTAGCGGAAGCGGGAGGGCCGGGCCATGAGCAGTTCTTC. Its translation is CASSLAEAGGPGHEQFF.

The CDR3 sequence is CSASDANRRRYGYTF. The DNA of the CDR3 is TGCAGTGCTAGTGACGCAAACAGGAGAAGATATGGCTACACCTTC. The genes are TRBV20-1 and TRBJ1-2, with a weak D call TRBD1 (5 bases). CDR1 is DFQATT, CDR2 SNEGSKA, per germline (reference sequence). The CDR3 is 15 amino acids. The germline V and J ends were trimmed by 3 bases and 5 bases, with 19 bases remaining between them.

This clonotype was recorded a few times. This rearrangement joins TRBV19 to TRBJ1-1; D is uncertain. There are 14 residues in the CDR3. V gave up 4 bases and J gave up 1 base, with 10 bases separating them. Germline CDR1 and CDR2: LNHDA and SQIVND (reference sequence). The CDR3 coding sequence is TGTGCCAGTAGTAGACAACCTGAGAACACTGAAGCTTTCTTT. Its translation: CASSRQPENTEAFF. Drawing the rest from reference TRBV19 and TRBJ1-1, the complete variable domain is DGGITQSPKYLFRKEGQNVTLSCEQNLNHDAMYWYRQDPGQGLRLIYYSQIVNDFQKGDIAEGYSVSREKKESFPLTVTSAQKNPTAFYLCASSRQPENTEAFFGQGTRLTVV.

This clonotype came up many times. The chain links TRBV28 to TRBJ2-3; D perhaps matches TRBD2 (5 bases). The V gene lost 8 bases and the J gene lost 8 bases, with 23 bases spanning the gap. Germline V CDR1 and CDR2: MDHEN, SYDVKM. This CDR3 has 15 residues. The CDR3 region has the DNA TGTGCCAGCCTCCTGACCGAGGGCGGAACTGCTACGCAGTATTTT. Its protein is CASLLTEGGTATQYF.

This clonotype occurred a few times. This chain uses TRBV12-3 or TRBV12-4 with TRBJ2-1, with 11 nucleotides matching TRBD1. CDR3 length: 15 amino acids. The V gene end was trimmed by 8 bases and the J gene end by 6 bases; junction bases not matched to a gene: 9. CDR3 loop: CASYWGTGGANEQFF. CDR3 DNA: TGTGCCAGCTACTGGGGGACAGGGGGGGCCAATGAGCAGTTCTTC.

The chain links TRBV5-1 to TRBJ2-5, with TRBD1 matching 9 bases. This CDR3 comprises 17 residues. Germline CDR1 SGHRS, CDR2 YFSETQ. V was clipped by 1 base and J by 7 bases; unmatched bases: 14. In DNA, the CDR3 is TGCGCCAGCAGCTTGAGAGGGACAGGGCGATCAGAGGGGACCCAGTACTTC. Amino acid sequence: CASSLRGTGRSEGTQYF.

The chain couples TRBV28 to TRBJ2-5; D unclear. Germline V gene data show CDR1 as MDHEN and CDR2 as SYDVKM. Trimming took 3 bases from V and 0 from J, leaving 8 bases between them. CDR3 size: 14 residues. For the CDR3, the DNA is TGTGCCAGCAGTTTTTTCGGAGACCAAGAGACCCAGTACTTC. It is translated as CASSFFGDQETQYF.